These 5 T cell receptor beta chains share one sample of origin, sequenced in a study of identifying expanded T cells in peripheral blood. The assay was immunoSEQ multiplex PCR, and TCRdb's table has in-frame clones only and misses some. The sample lists about 52,000 clones, around 82% occurring once. The sequenced sample consisted of blood. These TCRs come from a person aged 18 to 75 in good health.

This chain links TRBV4-3 with TRBJ1-1, with D unclear. Trimming removed 0 bases from V and 6 bases from J, with 8 bases in between. This CDR3 comprises 13 residues. Germline CDR1 reads LGHNA; CDR2 reads YSLEER. CDR3 DNA: TGCGCCAGCAGCCAAGAAAGGCAGTCTGAAGCTTTCTTT. Encoded protein: CASSQERQSEAFF.

The V call is TRBV9, the J call TRBJ1-2; D perhaps matches TRBD1 (5 bases). Trimming took off 3 bases at V and 4 bases at J, with 10 bases between the two ends. CDR1 is SGDLS, CDR2 YYNGEE, per germline. The CDR3 is made up of 13 amino acids. CDR3 sequence reads: CASSEGRTYGYTF. The DNA for the CDR3 is TGTGCCAGCAGCGAGGGACGGACCTATGGCTACACCTTC.

The chain has TRBV21-1 and TRBJ1-6; TRBD1 is the table's D call, not checked against the DNA. TRBV21-1 is termed a pseudogene. This CDR3 spans 15 amino acids. CDR3 DNA: TGTGCCAGCAGCACGACAGGGGTGGGAAATTCACCCCTCCACTTT. Translation: CASSTTGVGNSPLHF.

The V gene is TRBV7-8, the J gene TRBJ1-1; D uncertain. V dropped 1 base and J dropped 1 base, with 7 bases sitting between them. This CDR3 contains 14 residues. Germline V lookup: CDR1 SGHVS, CDR2 FQNEAQ. The DNA for the CDR3 is TGTGCCAGCAGCTTAGTTGAGACGAACACTGAAGCTTTCTTT. Encoded protein: CASSLVETNTEAFF.

The chain employs TRBV6-1 and TRBJ2-7, with 9 bases lining up with TRBD2. Germline V lookup: CDR1 MNHNS, CDR2 SASEGT. This CDR3 is 16 amino acids long. Trimming cost V 1 base and J 5 bases; bases outside gene matches: 9. This CDR3 reads CASSEGVGGRVHEQYF. The CDR3 coding sequence is TGTGCCAGCAGTGAAGGTGTGGGCGGGAGGGTCCACGAGCAGTACTTC.